The clone carrying this T cell receptor beta chain was seen a single time. Its cognate antigen is unknown. The data are from a study of cytomegalovirus exposure and HLA in healthy donors. General observations from the study: A list of approximately 150 TCR beta chains associated with cytomegalovirus was given. The study dropped some indistinguishable V segments, TRBV6-2 and TRBV6-3 among them. The classifier reportedly diagnosed cytomegalovirus status with high sensitivity and specificity.

The ends lost 5 bases at V and 1 base at J; junction bases unmatched: 7. CDR3 size: 15 residues. From germline, CDR1 is SGHTA and CDR2 FQGNSA. A multiplex PCR was run with 60 Vbeta primers and 13 Jbeta primers. The method was immunoSEQ multiplex PCR; TCRdb's version includes in-frame clones alone and lacks a portion of them. The sample lists about 150,000 clones, more than 75% occurring once. The chain carries TRBV7-2 and TRBJ1-1; the match to TRBD1 covers 7 bases. This receptor was taken from a male donor in good health and CMV-seronegative. The sample taken for sequencing was PBMCs. The CDR3 DNA sequence: TGTGCCAGCAGCCCCCCCGGGACAGCGAACACTGAAGCTTTCTTT. This sequence encodes CASSPPGTANTEAFF. Together with reference TRBV7-2 and TRBJ1-1, the CDR3 gives the full variable domain: GAGVSQSPSNKVTEKGKDVELRCDPISGHTALYWYRQSLGQGLEFLIYFQGNSAPDKSGLPSDRFSAERTGGSVSTLTIQRTQQEDSAVYLCASSPPGTANTEAFFGQGTRLTVV.